The T cell receptor beta chain under discussion was sequenced for a study of cytomegalovirus exposure and HLA in healthy donors. Germline V gene sequence: CDR1 SEHNR, CDR2 FQNEAQ (reference sequence). The ends were cut back, 5 bases at V and 4 bases at J, with 17 bases in the middle. The CDR3 has 15 amino acids. The study ran its PCR with 60 Vbeta and 13 Jbeta primers. Libraries were prepared by immunoSEQ multiplex PCR; TCRdb keeps only in-frame clonotypes and omits some of them. The sample yields roughly 120,000 clones, over 65% seen once. Source material: PBMCs. The chain is built from TRBV7-9 and TRBJ1-1; weak D call: TRBD1 (5 bases). This TCR came from a man between 50 and 59 years old in good health and CMV-seronegative. CDR3 in DNA: TGTGCCAGCAGCCCCGCGGGGGTTATCCCCACTGAAGCTTTCTTT. It yields the protein CASSPAGVIPTEAFF.